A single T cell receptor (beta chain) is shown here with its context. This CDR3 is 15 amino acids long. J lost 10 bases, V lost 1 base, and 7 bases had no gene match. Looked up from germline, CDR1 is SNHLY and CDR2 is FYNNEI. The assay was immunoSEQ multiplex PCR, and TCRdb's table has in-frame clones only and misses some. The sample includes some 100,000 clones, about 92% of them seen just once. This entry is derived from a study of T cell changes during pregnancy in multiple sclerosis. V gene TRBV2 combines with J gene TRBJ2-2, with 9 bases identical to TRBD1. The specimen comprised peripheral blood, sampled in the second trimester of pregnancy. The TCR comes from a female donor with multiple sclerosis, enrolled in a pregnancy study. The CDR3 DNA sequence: TGTGCCAGCAGTGAAGAGGGGACAGGGCAGCAGGAGCTGTTTTTT. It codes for CASSEEGTGQQELFF. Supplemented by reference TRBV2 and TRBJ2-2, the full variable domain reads EPEVTQTPSHQVTQMGQEVILRCVPISNHLYFYWYRQILGQKVEFLVSFYNNEISEKSEIFDDQFSVERPDGSNFTLKIRSTKLEDSAMYFCASSEEGTGQQELFFGEGSRLTVL.